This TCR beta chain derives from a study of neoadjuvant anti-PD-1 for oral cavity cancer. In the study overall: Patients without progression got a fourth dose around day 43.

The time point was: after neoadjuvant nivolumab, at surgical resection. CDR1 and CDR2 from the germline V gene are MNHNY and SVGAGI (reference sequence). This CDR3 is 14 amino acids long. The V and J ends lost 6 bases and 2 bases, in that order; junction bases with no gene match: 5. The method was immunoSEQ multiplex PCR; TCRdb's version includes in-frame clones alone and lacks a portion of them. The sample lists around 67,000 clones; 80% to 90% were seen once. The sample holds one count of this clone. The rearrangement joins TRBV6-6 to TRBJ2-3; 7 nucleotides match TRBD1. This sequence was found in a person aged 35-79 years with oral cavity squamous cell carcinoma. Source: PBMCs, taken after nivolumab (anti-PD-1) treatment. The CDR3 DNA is TGTGCCAGCAGCCTAGGGACAGACACAGATACGCAGTATTTT. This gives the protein CASSLGTDTDTQYF.